The next 21 T cell receptor beta chains were all read from a single sample in a study of OX40 agonist ivuxolimab in advanced cancers. TCRdb keeps only in-frame clones here, not all; method: immunoSEQ multiplex PCR. This sample has 40,000 or so clones; 80% to 90% occur once, and the top ten carry approximately 0.52%. Source: CD4+ or CD8+ T cells sorted from blood, taken in a trial of the OX40 agonist ivuxolimab. Every receptor here comes from an adult with an advanced solid tumor such as melanoma, head and neck, liver or kidney cancer.

The rearrangement links TRBV5-1 to TRBJ1-1, with 8 nucleotides matching TRBD1. The V and J ends lost 3 bases and 0 bases, in that order; junction bases with no gene match: 7. Germline CDR1 SGHRS, CDR2 YFSETQ. CDR3 length: 16 residues. The CDR3 DNA follows: TGCGCCAGCAGCTGGCCAGGGGGCGACATGAACACTGAAGCTTTCTTT. The encoded protein is CASSWPGGDMNTEAFF.

The chain has TRBV5-1 and TRBJ1-4, with 8 nucleotides matching TRBD1. Trimming at V came to 4 bases and at J to 3 bases, leaving 5 bases not matched to a gene. Germline assignment: CDR1 SGHRS and CDR2 YFSETQ. The CDR3 contains 15 residues. CDR3 DNA sequence: TGCGCCAGCAGCATCGGACAGGGTGCTAATGAAAAACTGTTTTTT. Its translation: CASSIGQGANEKLFF.

The chain combines TRBV29-1 with TRBJ1-2; D is possibly TRBD1 (5 bases). The CDR3 loop spans 11 amino acids. V lost 3 bases, J lost 6 bases, and 8 bases lay in between. The V gene's germline CDR1 is SQVTM and CDR2 ANQGSEA. The CDR3: CSVEGTDGYTF. The CDR3 DNA reads as TGCAGCGTTGAGGGGACTGATGGCTACACCTTC. Filled out from reference TRBV29-1 and TRBJ1-2, the complete variable domain reads SAVISQKPSRDICQRGTSLTIQCQVDSQVTMMFWYRQQPGQSLTLIATANQGSEATYESGFVIDKFPISRPNLTFSTLTVSNMSPEDSSIYLCSVEGTDGYTFGSGTRLTVV.

This clone came up once. This sequence joins TRBV19 and TRBJ1-4; 8 bases fit TRBD1. Germline CDR1 and CDR2: LNHDA and SQIVND (reference sequence). V was pared by 4 bases and J by 7 bases, with 8 bases of the junction left unmatched. The CDR3 consists of 15 residues. The CDR3 region has the DNA TGTGCCAGTAGTACGCGACAGGGGAGACGTGAAAAACTGTTTTTT. Translating it yields CASSTRQGRREKLFF.

The chain combines TRBV19 with TRBJ1-5; 10 nucleotides match TRBD1. V shed 3 bases, J shed 3 bases, and the junction held 5 bases outside the gene matches. CDR1 and CDR2 (germline): LNHDA, SQIVND (reference sequence). The CDR3 runs to 16 residues. CDR3 coding DNA: TGTGCCAGTAGTATGAGACAGGGGGCTTACAATCAGCCCCAGCATTTT. This encodes CASSMRQGAYNQPQHF. Together with reference TRBV19 and TRBJ1-5, the CDR3 gives the full variable domain: DGGITQSPKYLFRKEGQNVTLSCEQNLNHDAMYWYRQDPGQGLRLIYYSQIVNDFQKGDIAEGYSVSREKKESFPLTVTSAQKNPTAFYLCASSMRQGAYNQPQHFGDGTRLSIL.

The chain has TRBV5-1 and TRBJ2-3; D assignment may be TRBD1 or TRBD2 (5 bases each). V gave up 0 bases and J gave up 4 bases, with 12 bases separating them. This CDR3 is 15 amino acids long. CDR1 SGHRS and CDR2 YFSETQ come from the germline V gene. CDR3 amino acids: CASSLAVGASDTQYF. In DNA, the CDR3 is TGCGCCAGCAGCTTGGCCGTCGGGGCGTCAGATACGCAGTATTTT.

The chain couples TRBV6-1 to TRBJ1-1; possible D gene TRBD1, 5 bases. Per the germline V gene, CDR1 is MNHNS and CDR2 is SASEGT. This CDR3 region has 18 residues. Trimming took off 1 base at V and 0 bases at J, with 18 bases between the two ends. In DNA form, the CDR3 reads TGTGCCAGCAGTGAAGGTCTGTGGCGGGGGGGGATGAACACTGAAGCTTTCTTT. Protein: CASSEGLWRGGMNTEAFF.

The chain has TRBV9 and TRBJ1-4; D is uncertain. The CDR3 has 13 residues. V was clipped by 4 bases and J by 3 bases, with 7 bases between them. Germline V CDR1 and CDR2: SGDLS, YYNGEE. CDR3 residues: CASSPTANEKLFF. CDR3 in DNA: TGTGCCAGCAGCCCCACTGCTAATGAAAAACTGTTTTTT.

The chain has TRBV7-3 and TRBJ2-2, with a weak D call TRBD1 (5 bases). V gave up 2 bases and J gave up 5 bases, with 15 bases separating them. The germline V gene encodes CDR1 SGHTA and CDR2 FQGTGA. The CDR3 runs 16 residues. For the CDR3, the DNA is TGTGCCAGCAGCTTACAGGGCAGAATCGGAACCGGGGAGCTGTTTTTT. This codes for CASSLQGRIGTGELFF.

The chain has TRBV2 and TRBJ2-1, with unresolved D. CDR3 length: 14 amino acids. V was pared by 7 bases and J by 6 bases, with 16 bases between. The germline CDR1 and CDR2 sequences are SNHLY and FYNNEI. This CDR3 is CASTAAASVNEQFF. For the CDR3, the DNA is TGTGCCAGCACCGCCGCGGCGAGTGTCAATGAGCAGTTCTTC.

The chain has TRBV4-2 and TRBJ2-1; 8 nucleotides match TRBD2. From germline, CDR1 is LGHNA and CDR2 YNFKEQ. V lost 1 base, J lost 7 bases, and 6 bases stayed unmatched. This CDR3 is built from 15 residues. For the CDR3, the DNA is TGTGCCAGCAGCCAAGGAGTGGGACTAGTAAATGAGCAGTTCTTC. Encoded protein: CASSQGVGLVNEQFF.

The chain carries TRBV28 and TRBJ2-1; D possibly uses TRBD1 or TRBD2 (6 bases each). The CDR3 consists of 13 residues. The V end lost 1 base, the J end lost 8 bases, and 9 bases lay between the germline ends. Germline CDR1 reads MDHEN; CDR2 reads SYDVKM. CDR3 bases: TGTGCCAGCAGTTTATCCGGGGGCGATGAGCAGTTCTTC. Translated, it gives CASSLSGGDEQFF.

The genes are TRBV11-2 and TRBJ2-1; TRBD1 or TRBD2 may be the D gene (5 bases each). The CDR3 runs to 12 residues. V lost 5 bases to trimming and J lost 13 bases, with 15 bases between them. Germline V lookup: CDR1 SGHAT, CDR2 FQNNGV. As DNA, the CDR3 is TGTGCCAGCAGCCAGGGAGTGGGGGATCAGTTCTTC. Protein product: CASSQGVGDQFF.

The CDR3 nucleotides read TGTGCCAGTAGTATCGGGACTAGCGGGGGCTCCTACAATGAGCAGTTCTTC. This translates into CASSIGTSGGSYNEQFF. This chain joins TRBV19 and TRBJ2-1, with 14 bases that match TRBD2. The germline V gene encodes CDR1 LNHDA and CDR2 SQIVND (reference sequence). Trimming removed 3 bases from V and 0 bases from J; junction bases left unmatched: 1. The CDR3 contains 17 residues. Based on the CDR3 plus reference TRBV19 and TRBJ2-1, the full variable domain is DGGITQSPKYLFRKEGQNVTLSCEQNLNHDAMYWYRQDPGQGLRLIYYSQIVNDFQKGDIAEGYSVSREKKESFPLTVTSAQKNPTAFYLCASSIGTSGGSYNEQFFGPGTRLTVL.

V is TRBV11-2 and J is TRBJ1-4; 7 bases line up with TRBD1. This CDR3 is 13 amino acids long. Trimming cost V 0 bases and J 11 bases; bases outside gene matches: 3. Looked up from germline, CDR1 is SGHAT and CDR2 is FQNNGV. The CDR3 here is CASSLDQTGKLFF. In nucleotides, the CDR3 is TGTGCCAGCAGCTTAGATCAGACAGGGAAACTGTTTTTT.

The CDR3 bases are TGTGCCAGCAGCTTATCCGGCACGTCGGGGGGCCAAGAGACCCAGTACTTC. Its protein is CASSLSGTSGGQETQYF. The rearrangement uses TRBV11-3 and TRBJ2-5; 7 bases line up with TRBD2. The germline V gene has CDR1 SGHNT and CDR2 YENEEA. With V trimmed by 2 bases and J by 1 base, 10 bases remained unmatched. CDR3 size: 17 residues.

This sequence joins TRBV6-7 and TRBJ2-7, with D possibly being TRBD2 (6 bases). TRBV6-7 counts as an open reading frame of uncertain function. The CDR3 consists of 17 residues. V was shortened by 6 bases and J by 0 bases, with 21 bases between the two germline ends. CDR3 nucleotide sequence: TGTGCCAGCAGGTCGGAAATTAGTGGGGGGAGCTCCTACGAGCAGTACTTC. This sequence encodes CASRSEISGGSSYEQYF.

This rearrangement joins TRBV19 to TRBJ1-4, with 11 nucleotides matching TRBD1. The ends lost 8 bases at V and 10 bases at J; junction bases unmatched: 12. This CDR3 region has 15 residues. Germline CDR1 LNHDA, CDR2 SQIVND (reference sequence). CDR3 in amino acids: CASRLQGQGAGKLFF. The CDR3 DNA is TGTGCCAGTCGATTGCAAGGACAGGGGGCGGGAAAACTGTTTTTT.

CDR3 sequence (DNA): TGTGCCAGCAGCCAAGGGCGGGACTATGGCTACACCTTC. This codes for CASSQGRDYGYTF. The chain is built from TRBV4-2 and TRBJ1-2; D is uncertain. V lost 1 base, J lost 3 bases, and 6 bases lay in between. Germline assignment: CDR1 LGHNA and CDR2 YNFKEQ. This CDR3 has 13 residues.

The count of this clone is one. V gene TRBV5-4 combines with J gene TRBJ2-5; TRBD2 agrees at 7 bases. Germline V gene lookup returns CDR1 SGHNT and CDR2 YYREEE (reference sequence). This CDR3 contains 16 residues. With 3 bases clipped from V and 0 bases from J, the junction kept 8 bases outside the gene matches. The chain's CDR3 is CASSSAGAGDQETQYF. For the CDR3, the DNA is TGTGCCAGCAGCTCTGCTGGGGCGGGAGACCAAGAGACCCAGTACTTC.

The chain is built from TRBV5-1 and TRBJ2-7; D gene uncertain. V was pared by 4 bases and J by 1 base, with 9 bases between. The CDR3 extends over 13 amino acids. Germline V CDR1 and CDR2: SGHRS, YFSETQ. CDR3 amino acids: CASSRELSYEQYF. The DNA for the CDR3 is TGCGCCAGCAGCCGAGAACTATCCTACGAGCAGTACTTC.